In its sample, the clone carrying this TCR beta chain was seen many times. Its antigen is unidentified. The data were taken from a study of T cells in Graves' hyperthyroidism and ophthalmopathy. Study results and limitations: A model of 13 V-J pairs discriminated ophthalmopathy from stable hyperthyroidism.

Template material for amplifying TCR beta CDR3 regions consisted of RNA transcripts. The TCR CDR3 was amplified in a first-round RT-PCR using the HTBI primer set. TCRdb recomputed calls from the multiplex PCR reads with MiXCR, one row per CDR3 protein. The sample has around 300,000 distinct CDR3 sequences; around 19% are singletons. Sequencing was done on a sample of blood. This TCR derives from a man aged 45-60 years with Graves' ophthalmopathy.

CDR3 DNA: TGTGCCAGCAGTTCCCCGGCGCGACAGGGGTACAATGAGCAGTTCTTC. It codes for CASSSPARQGYNEQFF. The chain links TRBV28 to TRBJ2-1; 8 bases are shared with TRBD1. The CDR3 runs 16 residues. Germline-derived CDR1 and CDR2 are MDHEN and SYDVKM. J gave up 4 bases and V 4 bases, and 9 bases lay outside the gene matches.